The 4 T cell receptor beta chains given below trace back to one sample, sequenced in a study of OX40 agonist ivuxolimab in advanced cancers. Produced via immunoSEQ multiplex PCR; TCRdb's table is partial and in-frame only. Altogether some 59,000 clones are present, under 90% being singletons, with the ten largest covering around 4.8%. The sample here was CD4+ or CD8+ T cells sorted from blood, taken in a trial of the OX40 agonist ivuxolimab. These receptors all come from an adult with an advanced solid tumor such as melanoma, head and neck, liver or kidney cancer.

This chain links TRBV10-2 with TRBJ1-5; D gene ambiguous. The CDR3 is 14 residues long. V was clipped by 1 base and J by 3 bases, with 7 bases between them. Germline CDR1 WSHSY, CDR2 SAAADI. CDR3 DNA sequence: TGCGCCAGCAGTGAGTGGGAGAACAATCAGCCCCAGCATTTT. It translates to CASSEWENNQPQHF.

The CDR3 DNA reads TGTGCCAGCAGCTTCCTTCTGCAGGGGGCGAACACCGGGGAGCTGTTTTTT. It translates to CASSFLLQGANTGELFF. This chain connects TRBV5-4 to TRBJ2-2; 7 positions agree with TRBD1. Per germline, CDR1 SGHNT and CDR2 YYREEE (reference sequence). This CDR3 is 17 amino acids long. After removal of 2 bases from V and 0 bases from J, the junction contained 7 bases not matched to a gene.

The chain recombines TRBV10-1 with TRBJ2-3; D is perhaps TRBD2 (7 bases). This CDR3 region has 14 residues. Germline values: CDR1 WNHNN, CDR2 SYGVQD (reference sequence). V gave up 4 bases and J gave up 3 bases, with 11 bases separating them. The CDR3 DNA reads as TGCGCCAGCAGTGGAGGGAGGGGGACAGATACGCAGTATTTT. Translated, it gives CASSGGRGTDTQYF.

The V gene is TRBV28, the J gene TRBJ2-7, with D uncertain. CDR3 length: 13 residues. Germline CDR1 MDHEN, CDR2 SYDVKM. V was clipped by 6 bases and J by 4 bases, with 13 bases between them. The CDR3 bases are TGTGCCAGCAGCCCCGGCAGCTTGTACGAGCAGTACTTC. Residues: CASSPGSLYEQYF.